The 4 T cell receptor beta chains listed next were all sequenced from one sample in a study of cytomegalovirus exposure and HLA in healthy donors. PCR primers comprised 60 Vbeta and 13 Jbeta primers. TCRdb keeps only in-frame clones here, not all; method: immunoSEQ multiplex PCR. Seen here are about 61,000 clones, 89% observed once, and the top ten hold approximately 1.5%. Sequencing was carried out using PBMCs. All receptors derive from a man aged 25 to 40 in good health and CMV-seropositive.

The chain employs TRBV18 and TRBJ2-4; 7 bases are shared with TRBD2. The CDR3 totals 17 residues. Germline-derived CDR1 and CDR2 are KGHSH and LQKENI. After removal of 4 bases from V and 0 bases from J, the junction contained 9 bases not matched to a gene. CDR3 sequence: CASSRVLAGGAKNIQYF. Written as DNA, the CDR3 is TGTGCCAGCTCACGGGTTTTAGCGGGTGGAGCCAAAAACATTCAGTACTTC.

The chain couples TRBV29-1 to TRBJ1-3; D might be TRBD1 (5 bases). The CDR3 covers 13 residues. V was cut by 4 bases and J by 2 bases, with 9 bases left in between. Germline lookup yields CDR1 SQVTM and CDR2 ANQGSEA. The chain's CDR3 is CSVGSGTGNTIYF. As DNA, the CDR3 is TGCAGCGTTGGATCAGGGACTGGAAACACCATATATTTT.

CDR3 nucleotide sequence: TGTGCCAGCACGACAGGACGTTATCCGGGGGGATTTTTATTTGAGCAGTACTTC. This encodes CASTTGRYPGGFLFEQYF. This chain links TRBV27 with TRBJ2-7, with D possibly matching TRBD2 (7 bases). CDR3 size: 18 residues. CDR1 is MNHEY, CDR2 SMNVEV, per germline (reference sequence). Trimming cost V 7 bases and J 7 bases, with 32 bases left between them.

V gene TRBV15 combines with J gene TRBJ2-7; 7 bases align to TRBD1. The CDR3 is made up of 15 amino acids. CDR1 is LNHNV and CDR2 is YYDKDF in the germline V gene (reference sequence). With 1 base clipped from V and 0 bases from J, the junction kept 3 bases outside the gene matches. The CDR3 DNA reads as TGTGCCACCAGCAGAGGACAGGGCCCCTCCTACGAGCAGTACTTC. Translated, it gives CATSRGQGPSYEQYF.